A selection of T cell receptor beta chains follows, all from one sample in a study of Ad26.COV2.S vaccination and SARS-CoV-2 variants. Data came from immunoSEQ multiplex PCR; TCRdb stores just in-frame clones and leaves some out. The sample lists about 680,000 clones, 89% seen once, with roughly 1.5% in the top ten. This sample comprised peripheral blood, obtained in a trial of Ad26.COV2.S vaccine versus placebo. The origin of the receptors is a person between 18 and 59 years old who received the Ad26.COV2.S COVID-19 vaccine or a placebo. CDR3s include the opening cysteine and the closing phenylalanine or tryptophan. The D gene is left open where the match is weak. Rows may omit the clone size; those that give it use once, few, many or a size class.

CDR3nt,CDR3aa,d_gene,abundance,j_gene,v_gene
TGTGCCAGCAGCGTAGGGGGGGTAGGTCAGCCCCAGCATTTT,CASSVGGVGQPQHF,NA,NA,TRBJ1-5,TRBV9
TGTGCCAGCAACAGGGCAAACACCGGGGAGCTGTTTTTT,CASNRANTGELFF,NA,NA,TRBJ2-2,TRBV2
TGTGCCAGCAGCCAAGACTACGCCTACGAGCAGTACTTC,CASSQDYAYEQYF,NA,NA,TRBJ2-7,TRBV7-9
TGTGCCATCAGTTGGGGGGGGAACACTGAAGCTTTCTTT,CAISWGGNTEAFF,NA,NA,TRBJ1-1,TRBV10-3
TGTGCCAGCAGCTTAGATAACCACGAGCAGTACTTC,CASSLDNHEQYF,NA,NA,TRBJ2-7,TRBV11-2
TGTGCTAGCAGCCCAACGGGGGGGGCCACAGATACGCAGTATTTT,CASSPTGGATDTQYF,TRBD2,few,TRBJ2-3,TRBV7-7
TGTGCCAGCAGTTCACAGTCACTAGCCAAAAACATTCAGTACTTC,CASSSQSLAKNIQYF,NA,NA,TRBJ2-4,TRBV6-2/TRBV6-3
TGTGCCAGCAGCCTCCCGACAGGGTGGGGAGAGACCCAGTACTTC,CASSLPTGWGETQYF,TRBD1,NA,TRBJ2-5,TRBV5-4
TGTGCCATCAGTCAAGAAACTAGCGGGAGTGGTAGGCAGAAAGAGACCCAGTACTTC,CAISQETSGSGRQKETQYF,TRBD2,NA,TRBJ2-5,TRBV10-3
TGTGCCACCAGCACGAGACAGTCGGGCACTGAAGCTTTCTTT,CATSTRQSGTEAFF,NA,NA,TRBJ1-1,TRBV15
TGCAGCGTTGGGGGGGAACTAGCGGGAGGCCCAACTAGCACAGATACGCAGTATTTT,CSVGGELAGGPTSTDTQYF,TRBD2,NA,TRBJ2-3,TRBV29-1
TGCAGTGCCGGGGCTCCGGTCCAGTACTTC,CSAGAPVQYF,NA,NA,TRBJ2-7,TRBV20-1
TGTGCCAGCAGCAGTCGTCTAGCGGGGCCTCTTGGGGAGCAGTTCTTC,CASSSRLAGPLGEQFF,TRBD2,NA,TRBJ2-1,TRBV5-6
TGTGCCAGCAGCCAAGTCTCCACCCTAGGGGAGACCCAGTACTTC,CASSQVSTLGETQYF,NA,once,TRBJ2-5,TRBV3-1/TRBV3-2
TGTGCCAGCAGCCAAGGGAGGGAGTCACCCCTCCACTTT,CASSQGRESPLHF,NA,NA,TRBJ1-6,TRBV3-1/TRBV3-2
TGTGCCAGCAGCCGAACGACAGCCCAGACCTACGAGCAGTACTTC,CASSRTTAQTYEQYF,NA,NA,TRBJ2-7,TRBV11-2
TGTGCCACCAGTGATCTAGGCTCTAGCACAGATACGCAGTATTTT,CATSDLGSSTDTQYF,NA,NA,TRBJ2-3,TRBV24-1
TGTGCCAGCAGCCAGGAGCGGCTAGCGGGAGGGCCCAGGGTAGGAGCCGGGGAGCTGTTTTTT,CASSQERLAGGPRVGAGELFF,TRBD2,NA,TRBJ2-2,TRBV3-1/TRBV3-2
TGTGCCAGCAGTTACTTTACTAGGGCGACGCATGAGCAGTTCTTC,CASSYFTRATHEQFF,NA,once,TRBJ2-1,TRBV6-2/TRBV6-3
TGTGCCAGCAGCCATCGAGGACTGGGAGATTACAATGAGCAGTTCTTC,CASSHRGLGDYNEQFF,NA,once,TRBJ2-1,TRBV14
TGTGCCAGCAGTGATTTAGGGACTAGCGGTTTCACCGGGGAGCTGTTTTTT,CASSDLGTSGFTGELFF,TRBD2,NA,TRBJ2-2,TRBV6-2/TRBV6-3
TGTGCCACCAGCACCGGACAGGGAGGGCGTCAGCCCCAGCATTTT,CATSTGQGGRQPQHF,TRBD1,few,TRBJ1-5,TRBV24-1
TGTGCCTGGAACGGGGACCGTTATGGCTACACCTTC,CAWNGDRYGYTF,NA,NA,TRBJ1-2,TRBV30
TGTGCCAGCAGCCTACGACAGGGGCTAAGAGGGAATGAGCAGTTCTTC,CASSLRQGLRGNEQFF,TRBD1,NA,TRBJ2-1,TRBV11-3
TGTGCCTGGAGCCCGGGACTCGTCGGGTATGGCTACACCTTC,CAWSPGLVGYGYTF,NA,NA,TRBJ1-2,TRBV30
TGCGCCAGCAGCCGACAGGGACCCATGAACACTGAAGCTTTCTTT,CASSRQGPMNTEAFF,TRBD1,NA,TRBJ1-1,TRBV5-1
TGTGCCAGCAGTGCTGGGACAGCGAACACCGGGGAGCTGTTTTTT,CASSAGTANTGELFF,TRBD1,NA,TRBJ2-2,TRBV2
TGTGCCAGCTCACCACCCGAATCCAATCAGCCCCAGCATTTT,CASSPPESNQPQHF,NA,NA,TRBJ1-5,TRBV18
TGTGCCAGCAGCCTAGGGACGGGTCAGCCCCAGCATTTT,CASSLGTGQPQHF,NA,NA,TRBJ1-5,TRBV7-2
TGTGCCAGCAGCTTGGTGGAGGCGGGCGAAAAACTGTTTTTT,CASSLVEAGEKLFF,NA,once,TRBJ1-4,TRBV5-6
TGTGCCAGCTCACCAGAGGGACAGGGCAGGGAAAAACTGTTTTTT,CASSPEGQGREKLFF,TRBD1,NA,TRBJ1-4,TRBV18
TGTGCCTGGAGTTCGAGCACAGATACGCAGTATTTT,CAWSSSTDTQYF,NA,NA,TRBJ2-3,TRBV30
TGTGCCAGCAGCTTAGGGGACAGGGGTAGCAATCAGCCCCAGCATTTT,CASSLGDRGSNQPQHF,TRBD1,NA,TRBJ1-5,TRBV7-9
TGTGCCAGCAGCCGGGACAGGGGAACTTACGAGCAGTACTTC,CASSRDRGTYEQYF,TRBD1,NA,TRBJ2-7,TRBV5-6
TGTGCCAGCTCACCACGACAGGGGTCCACTGAAGCTTTCTTT,CASSPRQGSTEAFF,TRBD1,NA,TRBJ1-1,TRBV18
TGTGCCAGCAGCGCCCGTTCTGAGGGGACAGGAGTATACACAGATACGCAGTATTTT,CASSARSEGTGVYTDTQYF,TRBD1,once,TRBJ2-3,TRBV9
TGCAGCGCCCAGGGACAGGGTGGGCAGCCCCAGCATTTT,CSAQGQGGQPQHF,TRBD1,few,TRBJ1-5,TRBV29-1
TGTGCCAGCAGCTCCGGGGGGCGGCAAGGCTACACCTTC,CASSSGGRQGYTF,NA,NA,TRBJ1-2,TRBV5-6
TGTGCCAGCAGCCAAGGGGCGGGAACGACTAACTATGGCTACACCTTC,CASSQGAGTTNYGYTF,NA,NA,TRBJ1-2,TRBV3-1/TRBV3-2
TGTGCCAGCAGCCACCGGGACAGGGGGAACTATGGCTACACCTTC,CASSHRDRGNYGYTF,TRBD1,NA,TRBJ1-2,TRBV14
TGTGCCAGCAGCTTGGTGGGAGGTGACACAGATACGCAGTATTTT,CASSLVGGDTDTQYF,NA,NA,TRBJ2-3,TRBV7-9
TGTGCCAGCAGTGACAGGGGATACGAGCAGTACTTC,CASSDRGYEQYF,NA,few,TRBJ2-7,TRBV6-1
TGTGCCAGCAGCTTGGTGACAGGTCAGGGCACTGAAGCTTTCTTT,CASSLVTGQGTEAFF,NA,once,TRBJ1-1,TRBV5-4
TGTGCCAGCAGTTCTACAGGGCCGTCCTACAATGAGCAGTTCTTC,CASSSTGPSYNEQFF,NA,NA,TRBJ2-1,TRBV27
TGTGCCAGCAGCGCTTCCGGGACAGCCCAGCATTTT,CASSASGTAQHF,TRBD1,NA,TRBJ1-5,TRBV6-5
TGTGCCAGCAGCCAAGGTATGGAGGATACGCAGTATTTT,CASSQGMEDTQYF,NA,NA,TRBJ2-3,TRBV4-2
TGTGCCAGCAGCTTAGCGTACGGAACAGAGACCCAGTACTTC,CASSLAYGTETQYF,NA,NA,TRBJ2-5,TRBV13
TGTGCCAGCAGTCTCGGGACCTCTGATTCACCCCTCCACTTT,CASSLGTSDSPLHF,NA,once,TRBJ1-6,TRBV27
TGCAGCGGGATCCTAGGAAATGAGCAGTTCTTC,CSGILGNEQFF,NA,NA,TRBJ2-1,TRBV29-1